This section outlines one TCR beta chain sequence together with its context. A read error may account for a junction end that differs from germline. This CDR3 region has 16 residues. Germline V gene data show CDR1 as SGHAT and CDR2 as FQNNGV. The sample comes from a study of tumor-infiltrating lymphocytes in primary liver carcinoma. Total RNA and DNA came together from approximately 20-30 mg of bulk tissue without cell sorting. From approximately 0.5 ug of total RNA, TCR beta-specific cDNA was reverse-transcribed using a constant-region primer. Sequencing libraries for TCR beta derived from three nested multiplex PCR rounds that used slightly modified ARM-PCR. Amplification in the first two PCR rounds was performed using TRBV1-TRBV30 forward primers and a C-beta reverse primer for 10 cycles each. MiXCR, run by TCRdb on the multiplex PCR reads, gives a single entry per CDR3 protein. The sample shows some 21,000 distinct CDR3 sequences, approximately 79% of them seen only once.

The genes are TRBV11-2 and TRBJ2-1; 8 positions agree with TRBD2. The end of the DNA fits TRBJ2-7 better, so the J call may be wrong. The receptor's source is a woman aged 30 to 39 with primary liver carcinoma and hepatitis B virus infection. Sequenced input: liver tumor tissue from sampling region 1. The subset denotes: tumor region T1, superior pole. For the CDR3, the DNA is TGTGTCAGCTCATTTGGAAGCGGGAGAGTGGGCAAAGGGCAGTACTTC. The encoded protein is CVSSFGSGRVGKGQYF.